This is a list of T cell receptor beta chains from one sample in a study of T-cell memory formation after mild COVID-19. TCRdb analysed the 5' RACE reads with MiXCR anew, one entry per CDR3 protein. The sample contains 350,000 to 500,000 distinct CDR3 sequences, 20% of which appear only once. Sequenced input: PBMCs or a T cell subset sorted from them (not recorded which). The receptors originated from an adult woman who had mild COVID-19 (a few samples of this study predate the infection). Cell type and time point are not known. CDR3s include the opening cysteine and the closing phenylalanine or tryptophan. The D gene is left open where the match is weak. Rows give clone size only sometimes, using once, few, many, or a class for an expanded clone.

>TRBJ1-2|TRBV24-1|-|14|-
CATSDPGTFYGYTF
TGTGCCACCAGTGATCCCGGGACGTTCTATGGCTACACCTTC
>TRBJ2-7|TRBV13|-|14|TRBD2
CASSSRGYNYEQYF
TGTGCCAGCAGCTCGCGGGGGTACAACTACGAGCAGTACTTC
>TRBJ2-3|TRBV12-3/TRBV12-4|many|12|-
CASSLNSDTQYF
TGTGCCAGCAGTTTAAACTCCGATACGCAGTATTTT
>TRBJ1-2|TRBV4-1|-|15|-
CASSPTEQGGYGYTF
TGCGCCAGCAGCCCGACCGAACAGGGCGGGTATGGCTACACCTTC
>TRBJ2-7|TRBV30|-|15|TRBD2
CAWSVVAGVSYEQYF
TGTGCCTGGAGTGTAGTAGCGGGAGTATCCTACGAGCAGTACTTC
>TRBJ1-1|TRBV27|-|13|-
CASARVMGTEAFF
TGTGCCAGTGCACGGGTGATGGGCACTGAAGCTTTCTTT
>TRBJ1-6|TRBV3-1|few|12|-
CASSQSGGPLHF
TGTGCCAGCAGCCAATCCGGGGGACCCCTCCACTTT
>TRBJ1-6|TRBV4-1|-|16|TRBD1
CASSQGGRDRGSPLHF
TGCGCCAGCAGCCAAGGGGGTCGGGACAGGGGTTCACCCCTCCACTTT
>TRBJ1-1|TRBV18|-|16|-
CASSHFQGTMNTQAFF
TGTGCCAGCTCACACTTTCAGGGGACCATGAACACTCAAGCTTTCTTT
>TRBJ2-3|TRBV30|few|15|-
CAWSVGGAGTDTQYF
TGTGCCTGGAGTGTAGGGGGGGCTGGCACAGATACGCAGTATTTT
>TRBJ2-1|TRBV7-2|few|15|-
CASSLAPQPEDGQFF
TGTGCCAGCAGCTTAGCGCCCCAGCCTGAGGATGGGCAGTTCTTC
>TRBJ2-7|TRBV27|-|14|TRBD1
CASSRQGAIYEQYF
TGTGCCAGCAGCCGACAGGGGGCCATCTACGAGCAGTACTTC
>TRBJ2-3|TRBV27|few|14|-
CASSFGWGADTQYF
TGTGCCAGCAGTTTCGGGTGGGGGGCAGATACGCAGTATTTT
>TRBJ2-6|TRBV29-1|few|13|-
CSVDLTGANVLTF
TGCAGCGTGGACCTGACTGGGGCCAACGTCCTGACTTTC
>TRBJ2-2|TRBV5-1|-|13|-
CASSLGWPGELFF
TGCGCCAGCAGCTTGGGTTGGCCCGGGGAGCTGTTTTTT
>TRBJ2-7|TRBV12-3/TRBV12-4|few|14|TRBD1
CASSLTGQGSEQYF
TGTGCCAGCAGTTTGACGGGACAGGGTAGCGAGCAGTACTTC
>TRBJ1-1|TRBV29-1|many|14|TRBD1
CSAAGGGLNTEAFF
TGCAGCGCCGCGGGAGGGGGCTTGAACACTGAAGCTTTCTTT
>TRBJ2-3|TRBV7-8|-|14|TRBD2
CASSPGGLTDTQYF
TGTGCCAGCAGCCCGGGGGGGCTCACAGATACGCAGTATTTT
>TRBJ1-2|TRBV30|-|12|-
CAWMSFGYGYTF
TGTGCCTGGATGTCTTTTGGCTATGGCTACACCTTC
>TRBJ1-2|TRBV20-1|-|16|-
CSAPETGTDLGRGYTF
TGCAGTGCTCCCGAAACGGGGACCGACCTGGGTCGCGGCTACACCTTC
>TRBJ2-2|TRBV7-3|few|17|-
CASSQRSGTTRSGELFF
TGTGCCAGCAGCCAACGATCTGGGACAACGAGATCCGGGGAGCTGTTTTTT
>TRBJ2-1|TRBV7-9|few|16|TRBD2
CASSYSPGGTYNEQFF
TGTGCCAGCAGCTATTCTCCGGGAGGGACCTACAATGAGCAGTTCTTC
>TRBJ2-7|TRBV3-1|-|16|TRBD2
CASSRSPLAGGYEQYF
TGTGCCAGCAGCCGTTCCCCACTAGCGGGAGGGTACGAGCAGTACTTC
>TRBJ2-7|TRBV5-1|-|15|-
CASSLDGHRSYEQYF
TGCGCCAGCAGCTTGGACGGGCACCGCTCCTACGAGCAGTACTTC
>TRBJ2-7|TRBV5-6|-|12|TRBD2
CASSLDEGLLYF
TGTGCCAGCAGCCTAGACGAGGGACTACTGTACTTC
>TRBJ2-3|TRBV24-1|-|15|-
CATSDLGDRSDTQYF
TGTGCCACCAGTGATTTAGGGGACCGTTCAGATACGCAGTATTTT
>TRBJ1-1|TRBV5-1|few|15|-
CASSLGNNGNTEAFF
TGCGCCAGCAGCTTGGGAAACAACGGGAACACTGAAGCTTTCTTT
>TRBJ2-2|TRBV7-3|-|12|-
CASSMITGELFF
TGTGCCAGCAGCATGATAACCGGGGAGCTGTTTTTT
>TRBJ1-2|TRBV12-3/TRBV12-4|once|11|-
CASSLQTGYTF
TGTGCCAGCAGTTTACAGACTGGCTACACCTTC
>TRBJ2-7|TRBV7-2|-|14|-
CASSPGPSTYEQYF
TGTGCCAGCAGCCCCGGGCCATCAACCTACGAGCAGTACTTC
>TRBJ1-2|TRBV7-2|-|18|-
CASSTRGAPGPQDHGYTF
TGTGCCAGCAGCACTAGAGGGGCCCCAGGCCCCCAGGATCATGGCTACACCTTC
>TRBJ1-2|TRBV19|-|14|TRBD1
CASSIRDRVNGYTF
TGTGCCAGTAGTATTCGGGACAGAGTAAATGGCTACACCTTC
>TRBJ2-4|TRBV5-1|-|15|TRBD1
CASSGGQGGKNIQYF
TGCGCCAGCAGCGGAGGACAGGGGGGAAAAAACATTCAGTACTTC
>TRBJ1-2|TRBV6-1|-|13|-
CASSEAGIYGYTF
TGTGCCAGCAGTGAAGCAGGCATCTATGGCTACACCTTC
>TRBJ2-7|TRBV7-9|few|15|-
CASSPNIREIYEQYF
TGTGCCAGCAGCCCAAACATCAGGGAGATCTACGAGCAGTACTTC
>TRBJ1-4|TRBV20-1|-|17|-
CSALPPRTAATNEKLFF
TGCAGTGCTCTCCCCCCCAGGACAGCTGCAACTAATGAAAAACTGTTTTTT
>TRBJ2-1|TRBV6-2/TRBV6-3|-|16|-
CASNPGWSTDYNEQFF
TGTGCCAGCAACCCTGGCTGGAGTACGGACTACAATGAGCAGTTCTTC
>TRBJ1-1|TRBV6-5|-|14|-
CASSRTVWGTEAFF
TGTGCCAGCAGCCGGACTGTGTGGGGCACTGAAGCTTTCTTT
>TRBJ1-1|TRBV12-3/TRBV12-4|-|16|-
CASSLSSGDGNTEAFF
TGTGCCAGCAGTTTGTCGAGCGGGGATGGGAACACTGAAGCTTTCTTT
>TRBJ2-3|TRBV9|few|16|-
CASSQRLQGFTDTQYF
TGTGCCAGCAGCCAACGGCTGCAGGGCTTCACAGATACGCAGTATTTT
>TRBJ2-7|TRBV20-1|-|14|-
CSARGGYTRYEQYF
TGCAGTGCTAGAGGGGGCTACACCAGATACGAGCAGTACTTC
>TRBJ2-3|TRBV20-1|few|18|TRBD1
CSARLPPGTGWSRDTQYF
TGCAGTGCCCGTCTCCCTCCGGGGACAGGCTGGAGTAGAGATACGCAGTATTTT
>TRBJ1-2|TRBV12-3/TRBV12-4|few|12|-
CASTYANYGYTF
TGTGCCAGCACGTACGCTAACTATGGCTACACCTTC
>TRBJ1-1|TRBV4-3|-|13|-
CASSLSGRAEAFF
TGCGCCAGCAGCCTAAGTGGTCGGGCTGAAGCTTTCTTT
>TRBJ2-1|TRBV5-8|few|15|TRBD2
CASSQRFLGGFEQFF
TGTGCCAGCAGCCAACGTTTTTTGGGGGGGTTTGAGCAGTTCTTC
>TRBJ2-1|TRBV30|-|14|TRBD2
CAWSVPYSGGFQFF
TGTGCCTGGAGTGTACCTTACAGCGGGGGTTTCCAGTTCTTC
>TRBJ2-5|TRBV3-1|many|13|TRBD2
CASSPGGQETQYF
TGTGCCAGCAGCCCGGGGGGCCAAGAGACCCAGTACTTC